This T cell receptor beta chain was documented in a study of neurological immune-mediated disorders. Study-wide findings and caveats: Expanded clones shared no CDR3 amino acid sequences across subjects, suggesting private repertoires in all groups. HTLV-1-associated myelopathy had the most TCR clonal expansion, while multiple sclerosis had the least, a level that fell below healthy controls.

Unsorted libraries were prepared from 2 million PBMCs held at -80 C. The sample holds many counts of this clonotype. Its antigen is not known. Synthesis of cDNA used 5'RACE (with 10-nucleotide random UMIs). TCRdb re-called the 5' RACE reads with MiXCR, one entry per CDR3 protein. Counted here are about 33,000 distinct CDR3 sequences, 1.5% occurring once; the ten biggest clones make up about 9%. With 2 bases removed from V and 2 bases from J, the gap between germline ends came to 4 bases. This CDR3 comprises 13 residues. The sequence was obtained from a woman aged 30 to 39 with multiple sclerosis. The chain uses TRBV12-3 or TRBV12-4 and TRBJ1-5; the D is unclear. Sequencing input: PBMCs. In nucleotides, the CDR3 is TGTGCCAGCAGTTTAAGGGGCAATCAGCCCCAGCATTTT. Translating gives CASSLRGNQPQHF.